Below, 24 T cell receptor beta chains from the same sample are listed, as sequenced in a study of human T cells and chemical hapten exposure. Described time point: patch test 2, 6 weeks after DPC sensitization. Treatment specified: therapeutic diphenylcyclopropenone sensitization with weekly scalp DPC. TCRdb reprocessed the RACE reads with MiXCR, giving one entry per CDR3 protein. Of approximately 69,000 distinct CDR3 sequences listed, over 9% are singletons. The sample was whole blood, taken in connection with sensitization to the hapten diphenylcyclopropenone (DPC). All receptors come from a woman in her fifties or sixties with alopecia areata. Some clones in this sample may be carry-over from other donors' samples.

This clonotype was seen many times. J is TRBJ2-3 and V is TRBV27, with a tentative D call TRBD1 (5 bases). CDR1 is MNHEY and CDR2 is SMNVEV in the germline V gene (reference sequence). The germline V and J ends were trimmed by 6 bases and 10 bases, with 14 bases remaining between them. This CDR3 comprises 12 residues. The CDR3, as DNA: TGTGCCAGCAGCCAAGACAGCCAGGCGCAGTATTTT. Translating gives CASSQDSQAQYF.

In this sample, this clonotype turned up many times. The chain is built from TRBV5-1 and TRBJ1-2; 7 bases align to TRBD1. The ends lost 4 bases at V and 2 bases at J; junction bases unmatched: 14. Germline V CDR1 and CDR2: SGHRS, YFSETQ. There are 17 residues in the CDR3. CDR3 sequence reads: CASSALQGNADNYGYTF. In DNA, the CDR3 is TGCGCCAGCAGCGCGCTACAGGGGAACGCTGACAACTATGGCTACACCTTC.

This clonotype has a handful of counts. This sequence joins TRBV10-3 and TRBJ2-7; the match to TRBD1 covers 7 bases. J was trimmed by 3 bases and V by 4 bases; bases with no gene match: 3. CDR3 size: 13 residues. Germline V lookup: CDR1 ENHRY, CDR2 SYGVKD. The CDR3 DNA follows: TGTGCCATCAGTGGGGACAGCCTCTACGAGCAGTACTTC. Translating it yields CAISGDSLYEQYF.

This clonotype has ten or more counts. The chain joins TRBV3-1 to TRBJ1-4; D remains ambiguous. Trimming shortened V by 0 bases and J by 8 bases, and 13 bases separated the two germline ends. The CDR3 extends over 15 amino acids. Germline V gives CDR1 LGHDT, CDR2 YNNKEL (reference sequence). CDR3 protein: CASSQDVRRGEKLFF. The CDR3 DNA reads TGTGCCAGCAGCCAAGATGTACGTCGTGGGGAAAAACTGTTTTTT. Using reference TRBV3-1 and TRBJ1-4 for the parts outside the CDR3, the full variable domain is DTAVSQTPKYLVTQMGNDKSIKCEQNLGHDTMYWYKQDSKKFLKIMFSYNNKELIINETVPNRFSPKSPDKAHLNLHINSLELGDSAVYFCASSQDVRRGEKLFFGSGTQLSVL.

The chain uses TRBV7-2 and TRBJ1-5; D call uncertain. V was cut by 0 bases and J by 11 bases, with 11 bases left in between. Germline-derived CDR1 and CDR2 are SGHTA and FQGNSA. CDR3 length: 13 amino acids. The DNA of the CDR3 is TGTGCCAGCAGCTTAGCGCGAGGTGGGGCCCAGCATTTT. This gives the protein CASSLARGGAQHF.

This clonotype was counted many times. The chain's CDR3 is CASSPKQGAYNEQFF. The CDR3 nucleotides are TGTGCCAGCAGCCCTAAACAGGGGGCCTACAATGAGCAGTTCTTC. The chain uses TRBV7-8 and TRBJ2-1; 8 nucleotides agree with TRBD1. The length of the CDR3 is 15 residues. Germline trimming cut 5 bases from V and 2 bases from J; bases unmatched to any gene: 5. Germline lookup yields CDR1 SGHVS and CDR2 FQNEAQ.

J is TRBJ2-7 and V is TRBV3-1; TRBD2 agrees at 9 bases. The CDR3 extends over 17 amino acids. Germline V lookup: CDR1 LGHDT, CDR2 YNNKEL (reference sequence). Trimming took 4 bases from V and 3 from J; bases not matched to a gene: 13. In nucleotides, the CDR3 is TGTGCCAGCAGCCCCCGGACTAGCGAAAGACCCGTCTACGAGCAGTACTTC. Its protein is CASSPRTSERPVYEQYF.

The V gene is TRBV7-9, the J gene TRBJ1-1, with TRBD1 as a possible D gene (5 bases). V shed 1 base and J shed 7 bases, with 16 bases lying between them. The CDR3 contains 15 residues. Germline CDR1 reads SEHNR; CDR2 reads FQNEAQ (reference sequence). The CDR3 reads CASSLDGTQTGEAFF. CDR3 nucleotide sequence: TGTGCCAGCAGCTTAGACGGGACCCAAACTGGTGAAGCTTTCTTT.

This clonotype was detected many times. At one of its ends the junction is not consistent with the germline gene, which may arise from a read error. V usage is TRBV7-7 and J usage is TRBJ2-3; D unclear. In germline, CDR1 is SSHAT, CDR2 FNYEAQ (reference sequence). There are 13 residues in the CDR3. The CDR3, as DNA: TGTGCTAGCAGCTTAGGCGCAACAGATACGCAGTATTTT. As protein: CASSLGATDTQYF.

This clonotype was seen at least ten times. CDR3: CSVADRLSSGANVLTF. In DNA, the CDR3 is TGCAGCGTTGCGGACAGGCTAAGCTCTGGGGCCAACGTCCTGACTTTC. The J gene is TRBJ2-6, the V gene TRBV29-1; 7 bases agree with TRBD1. Germline trimming cut 4 bases from V and 0 bases from J; bases unmatched to any gene: 6. Germline loops: CDR1 SQVTM, CDR2 ANQGSEA. This CDR3 is built from 16 residues.

This clonotype was counted at least ten times. This CDR3 reads CASSFPVPNSGGRNNEQFF. CDR3 coding DNA: TGTGCCAGCAGCTTCCCGGTCCCCAACAGTGGCGGGAGGAACAATGAGCAGTTCTTC. The V call is TRBV7-8, the J call TRBJ2-1, with 8 bases lining up with TRBD2. The ends lost 3 bases at V and 5 bases at J; junction bases unmatched: 18. CDR1 and CDR2 from the germline V gene are SGHVS and FQNEAQ. The CDR3 has 19 residues.

The V call is TRBV5-6, the J call TRBJ2-6; D gene uncertain. CDR3 length equals 15 residues. The V end lost 5 bases, the J end lost 2 bases, and 11 bases lay between the germline ends. Germline-derived CDR1 and CDR2 are SGHDT and YYEEEE. The CDR3, as DNA: TGTGCCAGCAGGCCCGAGGTCGCTGGGGCCAACGTCCTGACTTTC. This translates into CASRPEVAGANVLTF.

Ten or more counts support this clonotype. The J gene is TRBJ1-4, the V gene TRBV5-8, with D possibly TRBD1 on 6 matching bases. The CDR3 loop spans 17 amino acids. Trimming took off 4 bases at V and 8 bases at J, with 24 bases between the two ends. CDR1 is SGHTS, CDR2 YDEGEE, per germline. DNA for the CDR3: TGTGCCAGCAGCCCCAGGGGTCGGGGCGGCCGGTGGGAAAAACTGTTTTTT. The encoded protein is CASSPRGRGGRWEKLFF.

This clonotype was counted many times. The CDR3 DNA reads as TGTGCCTGGAGTGGGAAATCACAGGGGGCGCGATACAATGAGCAGTTCTTC. This encodes CAWSGKSQGARYNEQFF. The chain has TRBV30 and TRBJ2-1, with 9 bases that match TRBD1. The CDR3 runs 17 residues. Germline V gives CDR1 GTSNPN, CDR2 SVGIG (reference sequence). The V and J ends lost 1 base and 4 bases, in that order; junction bases with no gene match: 11.

The chain employs TRBV20-1 and TRBJ1-4, with D unresolved. Germline lookup yields CDR1 DFQATT and CDR2 SNEGSKA (reference sequence). This CDR3 spans 10 amino acids. V dropped 5 bases and J dropped 8 bases, with 6 bases sitting between them. CDR3 nucleotide sequence: TGCAGTGCTCGGGGAGAAAAACTGTTTTTT. This sequence encodes CSARGEKLFF.

This clonotype has ten or more counts. The CDR3 reads CSVELASTDTQYF. The CDR3 nucleotides read TGCAGCGTTGAACTAGCATCCACAGATACGCAGTATTTT. This chain joins TRBV29-1 and TRBJ2-3; possible D gene TRBD2, 5 bases. V lost 2 bases and J 2 bases, leaving 8 bases between the germline ends. The germline gives CDR1 SQVTM, CDR2 ANQGSEA. CDR3 length: 13 residues.

CDR3 residues: CASRIVEQFF. The CDR3 DNA reads as TGTGCCAGCAGAATCGTCGAGCAGTTCTTC. The chain joins TRBV12-3 or TRBV12-4 to TRBJ2-1, with D unclear. The CDR3 consists of 10 residues. Trimming removed 6 bases at V and 10 bases at J, with 7 bases between.

This clonotype has a handful of counts. CDR3 loop: CASSYLTSGMRNEQFF. CDR3 nucleotide sequence: TGTGCCAGCAGTTACTTGACTAGCGGGATGAGAAATGAGCAGTTCTTC. The V gene is TRBV6-5, the J gene TRBJ2-1; 11 nucleotides agree with TRBD2. The V gene's germline CDR1 is MNHEY and CDR2 SVGAGI. This CDR3 has 16 residues. Germline trimming cut 1 base from V and 7 bases from J; bases unmatched to any gene: 6.

This clonotype appeared many times. The rearrangement joins TRBV20-1 to TRBJ2-3, with a weak D call TRBD2 (5 bases). The length of the CDR3 is 12 residues. Trimming stripped 8 bases from V and 6 bases from J, with 15 bases between. Germline V CDR1 and CDR2: DFQATT, SNEGSKA (reference sequence). CDR3 region: CSTNRGEDTQYF. CDR3 coding DNA: TGCAGTACCAACCGGGGAGAGGATACGCAGTATTTT.

This clonotype was seen a few times. J is TRBJ1-1 and V is TRBV10-2; unclear D gene. This CDR3 region has 15 residues. CDR1 WSHSY and CDR2 SAAADI come from the germline V gene. V shed 6 bases and J shed 1 base, with 15 bases lying between them. The chain's CDR3 is CASRAPGWGNTEAFF. The CDR3 coding sequence is TGCGCCAGCAGAGCCCCTGGGTGGGGGAACACTGAAGCTTTCTTT.

The table lists this clonotype with a few counts. The chain carries TRBV11-2 and TRBJ1-3; 8 nucleotides agree with TRBD1. CDR3 length: 14 amino acids. Trimming took 6 bases from V and 3 from J; bases not matched to a gene: 4. Germline values: CDR1 SGHAT, CDR2 FQNNGV. The CDR3 nucleotides are TGTGCCAGCAGACAGGACAGGGTTGGAAACACCATATATTTT. Protein: CASRQDRVGNTIYF.

This chain uses TRBV9 with TRBJ1-2, with a possible D match to TRBD1 (6 bases). CDR3 length: 17 amino acids. Germline assignment: CDR1 SGDLS and CDR2 YYNGEE. V was pared by 3 bases and J by 8 bases, with 26 bases between. CDR3 in amino acids: CASSARQITGLGNGYTF. Here the CDR3 DNA reads TGTGCCAGCAGCGCACGCCAAATCACAGGGTTGGGCAACGGCTACACCTTC. Based on the CDR3 plus reference TRBV9 and TRBJ1-2, the full variable domain is DSGVTQTPKHLITATGQRVTLRCSPRSGDLSVYWYQQSLDQGLQFLIQYYNGEERAKGNILERFSAQQFPDLHSELNLSSLELGDSALYFCASSARQITGLGNGYTFGSGTRLTVV.

Of note for this clonotype: Compared with germline, one end of the junction differs, possibly owing to a read error. The V call is TRBV19, the J call TRBJ1-1, with a possible D match to TRBD1 (5 bases). The CDR3 is made up of 14 amino acids. Germline V gene sequence: CDR1 LNHDA, CDR2 SQIVND (reference sequence). The CDR3 DNA follows: TGTGCCTGTAGTATAGTCGGCAGGGTCCCTGAAGCTTTCTTT. It translates to CACSIVGRVPEAFF.

On this clonotype: Since a much larger clone is just one base distant, this may be a read error. The gene calls are TRBV2 and TRBJ1-6; D gene ambiguous. The CDR3 is 14 amino acids. Trimming pared 3 bases from V and 2 bases from J, leaving 5 bases between. Looked up from germline, CDR1 is SNHLY and CDR2 is FYNNEI. In DNA form, the CDR3 reads TGTGCCAGCAGTGACTACACCTATAATTCACCCCTCCACTTT. This sequence encodes CASSDYTYNSPLHF.